This T cell receptor (beta chain) was obtained from a study of Ad26.COV2.S vaccination and SARS-CoV-2 variants (dated by TCRdb to the early 2020s). About the investigation overall: Donors in the vaccine arm were drawn from COV1001, a phase I-IIa trial of Ad26.COV2.S in healthy adults that was multicentre, randomized, double-blind and placebo-controlled. Ad26.COV2.S was administered intramuscularly at a dose of 5x10^10 or 1x10^11 viral particles, either as one shot or as two shots given 56 days apart. TCRbeta repertoire sequencing served as the tool for gauging how specific and how broad the SARS-CoV-2-reactive T cell receptors were following Ad26.COV2.S vaccination. A total of around 32 samples were included in the TCR-sequenced set, comprising around 19 Ad26.COV2.S vaccine recipients, 5 placebo recipients and 8 SARS-CoV-2 convalescent individuals. Trial participants were randomized into five groups of five: low-dose or high-dose Ad26.COV2.S given once or twice, or placebo on both occasions. Blinding of investigators to trial group allocation was maintained during experiments and outcome assessment. The full study reports these points: The study was not powered to compare responses between vaccine doses or regimens. The authors noted that total T cell responses may have been underestimated by the TCR breadth and depth analyses. Substantial breadth of spike-specific CD8+ and CD4+ T cell responses was reported after vaccination. Vaccine and placebo recipients had similar non-spike TCR breadth, a finding consistent with the vaccine containing only spike. Ad26.COV2.S recipients had higher spike-specific TCR breadth than placebo recipients (P = 0.0014).

TCRbeta CDR3 regions were sequenced with the immunoSEQ Assay. After extraction, genomic DNA underwent amplification by bias-controlled multiplex PCR, followed by high-throughput sequencing. Concerning the study's data processing: To quantify the absolute abundance of every unique TCRbeta CDR3 region, sequences were collapsed and filtered. Usable DNA was measured by amplifying reference genes present in all nucleated cells, and TCRbeta template counts were normalized to that usable DNA to estimate T cell fraction. Repertoire TCRs were annotated as SARS-CoV-2-specific when V gene, CDR3 amino acid sequence and J gene were exactly matched to a known reactive TCR set. The reference SARS-CoV-2 TCR set was derived from MIRA and filtered for enrichment in COVID-19-positive ImmuneCODE repertoires, a step that removed public or cross-reactive TCRs. Using the MIRA antigens, annotated TCRs were further analysed by specific ORF or by position within an ORF. Breadth was defined as the number of annotated unique rearrangements divided by the total number of unique productive rearrangements, and depth was defined as the summed frequency of the annotated unique rearrangements. TCR breadth was compared between groups using two-sided Wilcoxon rank-sum tests. The immuneACCESS repertoire file appears here via TCRdb, limited to in-frame rearrangements. These files lack a portion of the clones; in checked studies, under half of the deficit traces to unresolved V genes, and the cause of the others is not known. That table is the source of V, J and clone size, and D and trimming were worked out from the DNA. Recorded for this sample are 380,000 or so clones; under 90% of them occurred a single time. The top ten constitute around 7.4% of the sample.

The treatment or condition label of this sample denotes: 15 to 20 received Ad26.COV2.S at low or high dose, single or two shots; a few received placebo; per-sample allocation not given. For vaccine and placebo recipients, the sequenced repertoires came from samples collected on day 63 after the first injection. Between 29 July and 7 August 2020, Cohort 1b enrolled approximately 26 adults aged 18-55 years at one site in Boston, USA. Ad26.COV2.S was a replication-incompetent adenovirus type 26 vector expressing a prefusion-stabilized SARS-CoV-2 spike protein from the original Wuhan strain. This clone occurred a few times. No antigen is known for it. The record has no base qualities; no much larger clone is one base away. Distinct nucleotide sequences in the sample also encode this CDR3. From the cysteine up to the phenylalanine, the CDR3 has a length of 13 residues. Of all the DNA, just the CDR3 is kept, 39 bases in frame from base 1. CDR1 and CDR2, looked up from the germline V gene, are SGHRS and YFSETQ. At the junction V is shortened by 2 bases and J by 4 bases, with 9 bases in between.

The specimen comprised peripheral blood, sampled in a trial of Ad26.COV2.S vaccine versus placebo. The TCR comes from a person aged 18-65 years who received the Ad26.COV2.S COVID-19 vaccine or a placebo. The chain was built from TRBV5-1 and TRBJ1-2; TRBD1 is possibly the D segment (6 matching bases). The DNA is TGCGCCAGCAGCTTAACAGGGTCCTATGGCTACACCTTC. The translation is CASSLTGSYGYTF.